This TCR beta chain derives from a study of somatic mutations in cytotoxic T cells in rheumatoid arthritis. Study conclusions and caveats: With some 69 patients examined, 7 or 8 had a largest CD8+ clone exceeding 20% of CD8+ cells. For rheumatoid arthritis patients, CD8+ clonality increased with age, whereas it did not in healthy controls.

Of note for this clone: No antigen is known for it.

Positive magnetic bead selection separated CD4+ and CD8+ cells, and flow cytometry confirmed purity. TCRdb's table, derived via immunoSEQ multiplex PCR, lists solely in-frame clones and lacks some. Seen here are approximately 5,500 clones, around 80% observed once, and the top ten hold about 28%. The junction had 5 bases not matched to a gene; V was cut back by 4 bases and J by 3 bases. This CDR3 has 14 residues. Germline V CDR1 and CDR2: LNHDA, SQIVND (reference sequence). The chain links TRBV19 to TRBJ1-2; 7 bases are shared with TRBD1. The sequence came from an adult with rheumatoid arthritis. Sequencing was carried out using CD8+ T cells sorted from blood. Written as DNA, the CDR3 is TGTGCCAGTAGTAAGGCAGGGGGGGACTATGGCTACACCTTC. This gives the protein CASSKAGGDYGYTF.